This T cell receptor (beta chain) was found in a study of T cell responses to AZD1222 COVID-19 vaccine. Study results and caveats: At baseline, just 6 or 7 AZD1222 recipients tested seropositive.

The CDR3 length is 15 residues. Deletions cut 4 bases from V and 14 bases from J, with 22 bases between. Per the germline V gene, CDR1 is SGHRS and CDR2 is YFSETQ. Libraries were prepared by immunoSEQ multiplex PCR; TCRdb keeps only in-frame clonotypes and omits some of them. Among about 140,000 clones listed, approximately 88% were seen once. Worth noting for this clone: The antigen remains undetermined.

The receptor comes from an adult in good health. Source: peripheral blood, taken on day 0 of AZD1222 vaccination. The chain couples TRBV5-1 to TRBJ1-6; D is possibly TRBD1 (5 bases). The DNA for the CDR3 is TGCGCCAGCAGCCCTTCCAATGGGGGGACCGTATCCCTCCACTTT. It encodes CASSPSNGGTVSLHF. The complete variable domain, with remaining parts taken from reference TRBV5-1 and TRBJ1-6, reads KAGVTQTPRYLIKTRGQQVTLSCSPISGHRSVSWYQQTPGQGLQFLFEYFSETQRNKGNFPGRFSGRQFSNSRSEMNVSTLELGDSALYLCASSPSNGGTVSLHFGNGTRLTVT.